The T cell receptor (beta chain) described here comes from a study of T cell responses to AZD1222 COVID-19 vaccine. General study points: Just a handful of AZD1222 recipients tested seropositive at baseline. Donors were largely white British and mainly female; clonal diversity was possibly underestimated. Only after the peak T cell response were repertoires sampled. With two AZD1222 doses given, Spike-specific TCR breadth and depth both rose.

Notes on this clone: Its antigen is not known.

Germline V gene sequence: CDR1 SQVTM, CDR2 ANQGSEA. Trimming removed 4 bases from V and 7 bases from J, with 16 bases in between. The CDR3 is made up of 13 amino acids. This table comes from immunoSEQ multiplex PCR, and its TCRdb copy is limited to in-frame clones, with some not included. The table shows around 140,000 clones, with roughly 91% occurring only once. The J gene is TRBJ1-1, the V gene TRBV29-1, with D maybe TRBD1 (6 bases). The TCR comes from an adult in good health. This specimen was peripheral blood, taken on day 0 of AZD1222 vaccination. The CDR3 region is CSVVKSQGIEAFF. The CDR3 nucleotides read TGCAGCGTTGTGAAGTCACAGGGAATTGAAGCTTTCTTT.